This passage covers 8 T cell receptor beta chains from one sample sequenced in a study of blood T cells in healthy people across ages. A second PCR of 7 to 11 cycles used a sample-barcoded 5' primer and a J-beta primer mix. One entry per CDR3 protein results from TCRdb running MiXCR on the 5' RACE reads. This table holds about 1.1 million distinct CDR3 sequences, under 40% found once. The sample was blood. The receptors originated from a man younger than 35 in good health.

In its sample, this clonotype was seen a few times. This chain uses TRBV6-2 or TRBV6-3 with TRBJ2-7; 7 nucleotides align to TRBD1. Trimming took 6 bases from V and 2 from J; bases not matched to a gene: 4. This CDR3 is built from 13 residues. The germline gives CDR1 MNHEY, CDR2 SVGEGT. CDR3 amino acids: CASSYRGPYEQYF. The CDR3 DNA reads as TGTGCCAGCAGCTACAGGGGCCCCTACGAGCAGTACTTC.

Many counts were recorded for this clonotype. The rearrangement joins TRBV20-1 to TRBJ1-1; no clear D. The V and J ends lost 3 bases and 1 base respectively, with 12 bases between them. The CDR3 runs 14 residues. The germline CDR1 and CDR2 sequences are DFQATT and SNEGSKA (reference sequence). The CDR3 protein is CSASVTGENTEAFF. For the CDR3, the DNA is TGCAGTGCTAGCGTAACTGGAGAGAACACTGAAGCTTTCTTT.

The J gene is TRBJ2-3, the V gene TRBV5-1; possibly TRBD1 for D (6 bases). The CDR3 length is 16 residues. The V gene lost 2 bases and the J gene lost 4 bases, with 17 bases spanning the gap. The germline CDR1 and CDR2 sequences are SGHRS and YFSETQ. The CDR3 region has the DNA TGCGCCAGCAGCTTAGGGGGAGTCTCCGGTGCAGATACGCAGTATTTT. This codes for CASSLGGVSGADTQYF. Full variable domain (remainder filled in from reference TRBV5-1 and TRBJ2-3): KAGVTQTPRYLIKTRGQQVTLSCSPISGHRSVSWYQQTPGQGLQFLFEYFSETQRNKGNFPGRFSGRQFSNSRSEMNVSTLELGDSALYLCASSLGGVSGADTQYFGPGTRLTVL.

The rearrangement uses TRBV7-8 and TRBJ2-7; D uncertain. This CDR3 is 15 amino acids long. Germline CDR1 reads SGHVS; CDR2 reads FQNEAQ. Trimming took 2 bases from V and 5 from J, leaving 16 bases between them. As DNA, the CDR3 is TGTGCCAGCAGCTTACAGGCAGCGCGTGGGAACGAGCAGTACTTC. Translation: CASSLQAARGNEQYF. Supplemented by reference TRBV7-8 and TRBJ2-7, the full variable domain reads GAGVSQSPRYKVAKRGQDVALRCDPISGHVSLFWYQQALGQGPEFLTYFQNEAQLDKSGLPSDRFFAERPEGSVSTLKIQRTQQEDSAVYLCASSLQAARGNEQYFGPGTRLTVT.

The chain combines TRBV28 with TRBJ2-5; 8 nucleotides agree with TRBD2. The CDR3 runs 18 residues. The V gene end was trimmed by 7 bases and the J gene end by 2 bases; junction bases not matched to a gene: 18. Germline CDR1 is MDHEN and CDR2 is SYDVKM. In DNA form, the CDR3 reads TGTGCCAGCATCCACCGGAGGCTAGCGGGTGTGGGGCAAGAGACCCAGTACTTC. Its protein product is CASIHRRLAGVGQETQYF.

This clonotype came up a few times. This chain links TRBV5-1 with TRBJ2-1, with 9 bases lining up with TRBD1. Germline CDR1 SGHRS, CDR2 YFSETQ. The J segment lost 4 bases and the V segment lost 4 bases, leaving 6 bases of the junction unmatched. CDR3 size: 15 residues. CDR3 DNA: TGCGCCAGCAGCGGGACAGGGTTAAAATACAATGAGCAGTTCTTC. Encoded protein: CASSGTGLKYNEQFF.

Turning to this clonotype: Given a much more abundant clone one base away, this may be a read error. The chain links TRBV29-1 to TRBJ2-5, with D unresolved. V dropped 5 bases and J dropped 11 bases, with 12 bases sitting between them. Germline CDR1 and CDR2: SQVTM and ANQGSEA. The CDR3 has 10 residues. The CDR3, as DNA: TGCAGCGTTAAAATGTACGGGCAGTACTTC. It encodes CSVKMYGQYF.

The chain has TRBV6-5 and TRBJ1-2, with a possible D match to TRBD1 (6 bases). V was cut by 8 bases and J by 4 bases, with 14 bases left in between. This CDR3 is 13 amino acids long. Germline CDR1 is MNHEY and CDR2 is SVGAGI. CDR3 sequence (DNA): TGTGCCAGCGCCGAGGACAGATTCTATGGCTACACCTTC. Its translation: CASAEDRFYGYTF.